This TCR beta chain stems from a study of T cell changes during pregnancy in multiple sclerosis. CDR3 length equals 18 residues. V lost 0 bases to trimming and J lost 2 bases, with 18 bases between them. Per germline, CDR1 SGDLS and CDR2 YYNGEE. Assay used: immunoSEQ multiplex PCR; TCRdb lists only in-frame clones, some missing. The sample contains approximately 92,000 clones, around 90% of which appear only once. This chain joins TRBV9 and TRBJ1-3; perhaps TRBD1 as D (6 bases). The sequence was obtained from a female donor with multiple sclerosis, enrolled in a pregnancy study. This material consisted of peripheral blood, taken in the first trimester of pregnancy. CDR3 nucleotide sequence: TGTGCCAGCAGCGTAGTTCCTTCACAGGGTTACCCTGGAAACACCATATATTTT. It is translated as CASSVVPSQGYPGNTIYF.